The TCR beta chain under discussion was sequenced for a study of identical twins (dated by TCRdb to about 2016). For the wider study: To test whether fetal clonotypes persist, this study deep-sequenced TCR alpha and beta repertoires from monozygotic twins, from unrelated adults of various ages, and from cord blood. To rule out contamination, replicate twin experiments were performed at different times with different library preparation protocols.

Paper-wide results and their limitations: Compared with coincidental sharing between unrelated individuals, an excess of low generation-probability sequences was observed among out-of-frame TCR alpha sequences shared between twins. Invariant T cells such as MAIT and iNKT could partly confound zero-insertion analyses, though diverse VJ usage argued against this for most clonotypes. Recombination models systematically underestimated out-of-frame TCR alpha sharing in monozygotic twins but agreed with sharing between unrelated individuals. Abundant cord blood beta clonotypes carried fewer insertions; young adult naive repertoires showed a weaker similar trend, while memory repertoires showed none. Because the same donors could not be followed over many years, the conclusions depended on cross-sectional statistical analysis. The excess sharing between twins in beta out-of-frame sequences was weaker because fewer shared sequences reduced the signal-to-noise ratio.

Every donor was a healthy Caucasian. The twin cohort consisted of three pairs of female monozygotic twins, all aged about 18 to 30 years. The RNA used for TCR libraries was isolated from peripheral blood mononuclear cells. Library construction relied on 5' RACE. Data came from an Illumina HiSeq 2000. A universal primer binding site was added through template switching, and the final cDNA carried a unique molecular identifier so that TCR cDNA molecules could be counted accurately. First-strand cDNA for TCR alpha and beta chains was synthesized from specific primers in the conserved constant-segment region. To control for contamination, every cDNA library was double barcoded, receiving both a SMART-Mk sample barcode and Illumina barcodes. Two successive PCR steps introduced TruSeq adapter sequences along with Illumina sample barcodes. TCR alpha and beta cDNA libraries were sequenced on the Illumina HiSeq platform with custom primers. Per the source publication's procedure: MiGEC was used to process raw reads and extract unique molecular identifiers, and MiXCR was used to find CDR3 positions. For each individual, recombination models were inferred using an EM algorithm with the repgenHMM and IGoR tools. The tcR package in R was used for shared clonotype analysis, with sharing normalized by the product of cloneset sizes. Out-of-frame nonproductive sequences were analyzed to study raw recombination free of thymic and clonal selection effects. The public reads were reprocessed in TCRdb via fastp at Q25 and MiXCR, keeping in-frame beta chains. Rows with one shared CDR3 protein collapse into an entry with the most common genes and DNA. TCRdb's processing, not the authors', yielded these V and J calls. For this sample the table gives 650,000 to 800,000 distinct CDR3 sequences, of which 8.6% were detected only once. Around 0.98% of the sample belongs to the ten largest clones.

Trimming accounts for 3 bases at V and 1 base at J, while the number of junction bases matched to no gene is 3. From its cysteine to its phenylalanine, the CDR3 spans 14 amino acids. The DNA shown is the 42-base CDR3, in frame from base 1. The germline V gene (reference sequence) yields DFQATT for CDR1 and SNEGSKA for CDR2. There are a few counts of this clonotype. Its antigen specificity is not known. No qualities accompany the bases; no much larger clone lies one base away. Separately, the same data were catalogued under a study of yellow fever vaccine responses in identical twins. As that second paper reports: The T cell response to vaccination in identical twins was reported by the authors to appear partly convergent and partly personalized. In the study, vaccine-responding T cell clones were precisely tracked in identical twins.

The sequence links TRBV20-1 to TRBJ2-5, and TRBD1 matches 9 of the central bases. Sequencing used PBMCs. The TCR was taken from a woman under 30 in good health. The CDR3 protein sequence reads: CSARRTGAQETQYF. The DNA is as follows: TGCAGTGCTAGGCGGACAGGGGCCCAAGAGACCCAGTACTTC.